Given below is one T cell receptor (beta chain) in context. Source study methods: Estimation of nucleated cell counts relied on the amplification of reference gene primers. Only in-frame clones appear in the TCRdb table, and some are missing; sequencing was by immunoSEQ multiplex PCR. The DNA gave D and trimming, while V, J and clone size come from that table. This table has under 350,000 clones, about nine tenths appearing once. The data derive from a study of blood T cell repertoires in COVID-19. Study context: Sites across the United States, Italy and Spain contributed samples from acute and convalescent COVID-19. Nucleic acid was either cDNA or gDNA, and it came from T cells, B-cell-depleted T cells, or PBMCs.

Germline CDR1 and CDR2: MGHRA and YSYEKL. The CDR3 sequence is 15 residues long. Trimming took 3 bases from V and 8 from J, leaving 17 bases between them. Input material: PBMCs or T cells enriched from blood (not recorded which). This clonotype was obtained from a woman aged 18 to 35 who had recovered from COVID-19. J is TRBJ2-1 and V is TRBV4-1, with a weak D call TRBD1 (5 bases). The CDR3 reads CASSQPTPIGDEQFF. For the CDR3, the DNA is TGCGCCAGCAGCCAGCCGACTCCCATAGGGGATGAGCAGTTCTTC.